Here is one TCR beta chain with its context. The antigen is undetermined. This specimen belongs to a study of T cell repertoires in aging, cancer and after chemotherapy. Study results and limitations: Median generation probability rose over the chemotherapy interval in each cancer cohort, suggesting rebound thymic output. Immunological memory after chemotherapy cannot be judged from the repertoire data. In healthy donors, age-related TCR diversity loss mainly reflected lost richness. Age-matched healthy donors had significantly more diverse, less clonal blood TCR repertoires than untreated cancer patients.

Multiplex touch-down PCR with TRB-A/B primers amplified rearranged V-D-J TRB sequences. TCRdb called the multiplex PCR reads again in MiXCR, with one record for every CDR3 protein. This table has about 2,200 distinct CDR3 sequences, 30% to 45% appearing once. Peripheral blood genomic DNA, not sorted cells or RNA, was the template. The V gene end was trimmed by 5 bases and the J gene end by 5 bases; junction bases not matched to a gene: 8. Germline CDR1 reads SGHTA; CDR2 reads FQGNSA. The CDR3 runs 15 residues. The sample was blood. The V and J genes are TRBV7-2 and TRBJ2-2, with 7 bases identical to TRBD1. The clonotype was recovered from a human donor with a solid tumor. The CDR3 loop reads CASSAGTDLTGELFF. CDR3 bases: TGTGCCAGCAGCGCCGGGACAGACCTAACCGGGGAGCTGTTTTTT.